This record covers a single T cell receptor (beta chain). What it recognizes is unknown. The sample comes from a study of T-cell memory formation after mild COVID-19. 5'RACE with constant-segment primers yielded barcoded, UMI-tagged TCR alpha and TCR beta cDNA libraries. TCRdb reprocessed the 5' RACE reads with MiXCR, giving one entry per CDR3 protein. The profile shows under 450,000 distinct CDR3 sequences, under 15% of them singletons. Study findings and constraints: Later expanders leaned CD4+, whereas day 15 to 85 contracting clones were balanced CD4/CD8. Clones which contracted sat mainly in CM and EM if CD4+, and in EMRA if CD8+.

V dropped 5 bases and J dropped 1 base, with 15 bases sitting between them. CDR1 is SGHTA, CDR2 FQGNSA, per germline. The CDR3 consists of 15 residues. The source of this sequence is a man aged 18 to 35 who had mild COVID-19 (a few samples of this study predate the infection). Cell type and time point are not known. The source material was PBMCs or a T cell subset sorted from them (not recorded which). The chain joins TRBV7-2 to TRBJ2-7, with D tentatively TRBD1 (8 bases). In DNA, the CDR3 is TGTGCCAGCAGCCTTCACAGGGGGGGATCCTACGAGCAGTACTTC. This translates into CASSLHRGGSYEQYF.